This TCR beta chain was recorded in a study of CD4 T cells in relation to SARS-CoV-2 and coronaviruses (dated by TCRdb to the early 2020s). With respect to the entire study: In the ViraFEST assay, PBMCs were cultured with antigen for under twelve days, after which TCR beta CDR3s were sequenced to identify antigen-specific clonal expansions. The negative reference condition was either a culture with an HIV-1 Nef peptide pool or a culture with no peptide. Patient-derived lymphoblastoid cell lines were used to map the HLA restriction of shared crossreactive spike epitopes. The study assessed, at the TCR clonotype level, memory CD4+ T cell crossreactivity between SARS-CoV-2 and common cold coronavirus spike proteins. Samples from a few pre-COVID donors and the naive versus memory experiments were sequenced with the Adaptive Biotechnologies TCR-sequencing kit; other data were Illumina-based. A different TCR-beta assay, based on Illumina, was used to sequence expansion assays from other donors in the study.

On this clone: This receptor's antigen is unknown. Within one base of it there is no much larger clone, and no base qualities were kept.

CD4+ T cells from unexposed donors were collected before the COVID-19 pandemic (2011-2018). After approximately 11 days of culture, CD4+ T cells were isolated with the EasySep CD4+ T cell isolation kit. As cell number allowed, CD4+ T cells from unexposed donors were tested for reactivity to SARS-CoV-2 S and N and to four common cold coronavirus spike pools. PBMCs were cultured at a few million per well in IMDM supplemented with around 5.3% human AB serum and around 10 IU/ml IL-2. Half of the culture medium was replaced with fresh IL-2-containing medium on days 3 and 7. Each peptide culture condition was generally run in triplicate replicate wells. The leukapheresis product used for the unexposed donors was purchased from a commercial source. Ficoll-Paque PLUS gradient centrifugation was used to isolate PBMCs from leukapheresis product or whole blood. PBMCs were either used fresh in the expansion assay or cryopreserved at -140 degrees C. The QIAamp Micro DNA Kit was used to extract genomic DNA from the CD4+ T cells.

Paper-wide results and their limitations: Memory CD4+ clonotypes crossrecognizing SARS-CoV-2 and at least one common cold coronavirus spike were found in roughly 65% of donors. Compared with monoreactive clones, crossreactive clones had significantly weaker SARS-CoV-2-driven expansion, a result consistent with antigenic imprinting. Small numbers of patients and of tested TCRs limited the study. No donor contributed both pre-pandemic and post-infection samples, which limited tracing the source of pre-existing responses. Crossreactivity analysis was centred on spike protein, so crossreactivity against other viral proteins was not assessed.

The receptor library was made with the immunoSEQ multiplex PCR assay. The source study handled its data this way. During preprocessing, nonproductive sequences were discarded, as were any CDR3s that did not begin with C, did not end with F or W, or were shorter than 7 amino acids. Antigen-specific clonotypes were called with the MANAFEST web app, based on expansion relative to reference and other culture wells. A clone was considered positive if the clone showed significant expansion compared with the reference culture in 2 of 3 replicate wells at an FDR below 0.05. To be called positive, a clone also had to show significant expansion compared with every other tandem well and an odds ratio greater than 5. Pairwise Levenshtein distance, computed with the stringdist R package after three terminal residues were trimmed from each end, was used as the measure of CDR3 homology. Held by TCRdb, this immuneACCESS table contains in-frame sequences only and omits some clones. Under half of the omission traces to an unresolved V gene where checked; the cause of the rest is unknown. Clonal size and the V and J genes are those of that table, whereas D and trimming came from the DNA. Present in this sample are 20,000 to 25,000 clones, over 65% of which were seen just once. Of the sample, around 16% falls within the top ten clones.

The CDR3 contains 13 residues, cysteine and phenylalanine counted. Just CDR3 DNA is preserved here, 39 bases in frame from base 1. CDR1 and CDR2 are read off the germline V gene as SGHDN and FVKESK. V is clipped by 2 bases and J by 6 bases, and the sequence between their germline boundaries is 7 bases long. The TCR originated in a human donor in good health. The chain employs TRBV14 and TRBJ2-2; the D gene is not confidently resolved. Sequenced: CD4+ T cells from PBMCs, cultured in vitro. The CDR3 protein: CASSQLGPGELFF. The DNA sequence is TGTGCCAGCAGCCAATTAGGGCCCGGGGAGCTGTTTTTT.